Described below is a single T cell receptor (beta chain) sequence and its context. Only one count was recorded for this clone. This receptor's antigen is unknown. Base-call qualities are not available, and no considerably larger clone is one nucleotide away. Another Seattle source contributed samples from volunteer blood donors who had recovered from COVID-19. Collaborating institutions collected whole blood in K2EDTA tubes following their own protocols. For TCRbeta analysis, collaborators shipped samples as frozen whole blood, isolated PBMCs, or DNA extracted from either of those sample types. V is trimmed back by 3 bases and J by 8 bases, and the junction contains 5 bases that no gene match accounts for. From a lookup of the germline V gene, CDR1 and CDR2 are SGDLS and YYNGEE. Reading from cysteine to phenylalanine, the CDR3 counts 13 amino acids. This entry keeps only the CDR3 DNA: 39 bases, framed from base 1.

The entry originates in a study of blood T cell repertoires in COVID-19 (TCRdb year 2020). For the study in its entirety: The collaborator samples originated in the United States, Italy and Spain and spanned the acute and convalescent phases of COVID-19. The material from the prospective study consisted of cDNA or gDNA derived from T cells, B-cell-depleted T cells, or PBMCs. Subjects who had been exposed to COVID-19, were actively infected with it, or had recovered from it provided the deeply sampled blood TCRbeta repertoires that made up the dataset. The repertoires were released in a freely available public database meant as a resource for research on the immune response to SARS-CoV-2. Samples came from the ongoing ImmuneRACE study (first 160 participants) plus 1,254 subjects from 6 global collaborators. A de-identified subject ID, COVID-19 status, age in years and sex were almost always included in the sample metadata. Where available, HLA class I and class II types were obtained from metadata supplied by the sample provider rather than from assay-based typing. What the authors observed across the whole study: Clinical and demographic metadata were provided uncurated, with the amount varying by source and participant.

TCRbeta CDR3 regions were amplified from genomic DNA using the immunoSEQ Assay, a bias-controlled multiplex PCR. The original pipeline was this. Within the assay, amplification of reference gene primers was used to estimate how many nucleated cells each sample contained. To quantify the absolute abundance of each unique TCRbeta CDR3 rearrangement, sequence reads were collapsed and filtered. For each sample, productive Simpson clonality was calculated by taking the square root of Simpson's diversity index across productive rearrangements. Not all clones reach the TCRdb copy of this immuneACCESS table, which keeps in-frame sequences only. Checked studies attribute under half of the gap to unresolved V genes and leave the rest unexplained. The V and J calls and clone size come from that table; D and trimming were worked out from the DNA. The sample table records 250,000 or so clones; more than 65% of these occur just once. Around 2.4% of the sample is taken by the ten largest.

The sequence derives from a middle-aged man who had recovered from COVID-19. The material sequenced was peripheral blood. The rearrangement joined TRBV9 to TRBJ1-2; TRBD1 agrees with 9 junctional bases. The nucleotides read TGTGCCAGCAGCGCCAGACAGGGGGACGGCTACACCTTC. Translated, this gives CASSARQGDGYTF.